This note documents a single T cell receptor beta chain sequence. What it binds is unknown. The sample belongs to a study of vaccination and CD4 T cells after COVID-19. Study at large: Convalescent individuals numbered four females and six males, two being Hispanic. Treatment of control cultures consisted of a CEFX pool, an HIV-1 Nef pool, or no peptide. Collection of post-COVID samples occurred a median approximately 93 days after diagnosis, spanning a range of 35 to 161.

The Oncomine TCR Beta short-read assay sequenced DNA from cultured CD4+ T cells. Each CDR3 protein gets one entry after TCRdb re-called the PCR reads with MiXCR. The top ten hold around 12% of the sample, which has 15,000 or so distinct CDR3 sequences, about 40% seen once. The CDR3 is 16 residues long. Between the trimmed V and J ends, which lost 2 bases and 10 bases, there was a span of 24 bases. Germline-derived CDR1 and CDR2 are GTSNPN and SVGIG (reference sequence). Treatment denoted: approximately nine-day PBMC culture with coronavirus spike peptide pools or control peptides (ViraFEST assay). The chain has TRBV30 and TRBJ2-1; perhaps TRBD1 as D (5 bases). The TCR comes from a human donor who had recovered from COVID-19. Sequenced input: CD4+ T cells from blood, cultured in vitro. CDR3 loop: CAWSPPRALTTGEQFF. The CDR3 bases are TGTGCCTGGAGTCCTCCCCGGGCCCTTACCACAGGAGAGCAGTTCTTC.